A single sample gave rise to the 17 T cell receptor beta chains below, sequenced in a study of long-term antiretroviral therapy in people with HIV. The libraries were made with immunoSEQ v3.0 at survey level. Libraries were prepared by immunoSEQ multiplex PCR; TCRdb keeps only in-frame clonotypes and omits some of them. The sample shows tens of thousands of clones, 88% of them seen only once. The specimen was unsorted PBMCs, collected about 5 years before starting antiretroviral therapy. The source is a man aged 45 to 65 with HIV.

The chain employs TRBV5-6 and TRBJ1-4; unclear D gene. The CDR3 is made up of 15 amino acids. V was clipped by 1 base and J by 7 bases, with 14 bases between them. Germline CDR1 is SGHDT and CDR2 is YYEEEE. This CDR3 reads CASSLYTGWSEKLFF. The CDR3 DNA follows: TGTGCCAGCAGCTTGTATACGGGGTGGAGTGAAAAACTGTTTTTT.

The chain combines TRBV5-1 with TRBJ2-5; D gene unclear. CDR1 is SGHRS, CDR2 YFSETQ, per germline. The V end was cut by 4 bases, the J end by 1 base, with 5 bases between. This CDR3 has 12 amino acids. The CDR3 region has the DNA TGCGCCAGCAGCGTCCCCCAAGAGACCCAGTACTTC. Encoded protein: CASSVPQETQYF.

The rearrangement links TRBV5-1 to TRBJ2-5; 7 bases align to TRBD2. The CDR3 is 15 residues long. Looked up from germline, CDR1 is SGHRS and CDR2 is YFSETQ. V lost 4 bases to trimming and J lost 5 bases; unmatched junction nucleotides: 11. The CDR3 region is CASSMGGLFGETQYF. In DNA form, the CDR3 reads TGCGCCAGCAGCATGGGGGGGTTGTTCGGGGAGACCCAGTACTTC.

The chain combines TRBV29-1 with TRBJ2-5, with no clear D. V lost 7 bases and J lost 2, with 11 bases in between. The CDR3 extends over 12 amino acids. Looked up from germline, CDR1 is SQVTM and CDR2 is ANQGSEA. The chain's CDR3 is CSAISGQETQYF. In nucleotides, the CDR3 is TGCAGCGCAATTTCAGGTCAAGAGACCCAGTACTTC.

The rearrangement joins TRBV15 to TRBJ2-1; 14 bases align to TRBD2. The junction had 11 bases not matched to a gene; V was cut back by 3 bases and J by 10 bases. The CDR3 extends over 17 amino acids. In germline, CDR1 is LNHNV, CDR2 YYDKDF (reference sequence). The CDR3 region has the DNA TGTGCCACCAGCAGGATCGGACTAGCGGGGGGTTTTGGAGAGCAGTTCTTC. This sequence encodes CATSRIGLAGGFGEQFF.

Here the CDR3 DNA reads TGTGCCAGCAGCCGCCCGGGGGTAGCCCAGTACTTC. It encodes CASSRPGVAQYF. The chain is built from TRBV14 and TRBJ2-5; maybe TRBD2 (6 bases). Germline V lookup: CDR1 SGHDN, CDR2 FVKESK. V was shortened by 4 bases and J by 9 bases, with 12 bases between the two germline ends. The CDR3 consists of 12 residues.

The chain joins TRBV5-6 to TRBJ1-3; no reliable D call. Looked up from germline, CDR1 is SGHDT and CDR2 is YYEEEE. V gave up 4 bases and J gave up 3 bases, with 11 bases separating them. CDR3 size: 14 residues. The CDR3 spells CASSGIEGGNTIYF. CDR3 nucleotide sequence: TGTGCCAGCAGCGGAATAGAAGGTGGAAACACCATATATTTT.

The chain uses TRBV18 and TRBJ1-1; possible D gene TRBD1, 5 bases. Trimming pared 3 bases from V and 3 bases from J, leaving 11 bases between. Germline V gene lookup returns CDR1 KGHSH and CDR2 LQKENI. This CDR3 has 14 residues. The CDR3, as DNA: TGTGCCAGCTCACCGAGCGGGGCAGACACTGAAGCTTTCTTT. It codes for CASSPSGADTEAFF.

This rearrangement joins TRBV7-2 to TRBJ2-1, with a possible D match to TRBD1 (5 bases). This CDR3 has 14 residues. Germline CDR1 SGHTA, CDR2 FQGNSA. V shed 2 bases and J shed 3 bases, with 8 bases lying between them. In DNA form, the CDR3 reads TGTGCCAGCAGCTTAATGGACAACTACAATGAGCAGTTCTTC. Amino acid sequence: CASSLMDNYNEQFF.

This sequence joins TRBV2 and TRBJ1-1, with D possibly being TRBD1 (5 bases). V was shortened by 9 bases and J by 3 bases, with 11 bases between the two germline ends. CDR1 and CDR2 (germline): SNHLY, FYNNEI. The CDR3 extends over 12 amino acids. CDR3 nucleotides: TGTGCCAGTGGCATAGGGGACACTGAAGCTTTCTTT. As protein: CASGIGDTEAFF.

The CDR3 DNA reads as TGTGCCAGCAGGAACAGGGGTAGCACAGATACGCAGTATTTT. Amino acid sequence: CASRNRGSTDTQYF. The chain links TRBV6-6 to TRBJ2-3, with TRBD1 identical over 7 bases. V shed 6 bases, J shed 0 bases, and the junction held 3 bases outside the gene matches. This CDR3 has 14 amino acids. CDR1 MNHNY and CDR2 SVGAGI come from the germline V gene (reference sequence).

The chain carries TRBV5-1 and TRBJ1-1; D call uncertain. V was shortened by 4 bases and J by 0 bases, with 10 bases between the two germline ends. The CDR3 has 14 residues. CDR1 is SGHRS and CDR2 is YFSETQ in the germline V gene. CDR3 amino acids: CASSTAELNTEAFF. Written as DNA, the CDR3 is TGCGCCAGCAGCACGGCCGAACTGAACACTGAAGCTTTCTTT. The whole variable domain, remainder taken from reference TRBV5-1 and TRBJ1-1, is KAGVTQTPRYLIKTRGQQVTLSCSPISGHRSVSWYQQTPGQGLQFLFEYFSETQRNKGNFPGRFSGRQFSNSRSEMNVSTLELGDSALYLCASSTAELNTEAFFGQGTRLTVV.

V and J are TRBV5-4 and TRBJ2-2; no definite D call. The V end was cut by 0 bases, the J end by 4 bases, with 4 bases between. CDR1 SGHNT and CDR2 YYREEE come from the germline V gene (reference sequence). This CDR3 is built from 13 residues. In DNA form, the CDR3 reads TGTGCCAGCAGCTTGGCAGGCACCGGGGAGCTGTTTTTT. It codes for CASSLAGTGELFF.

The chain is built from TRBV19 and TRBJ1-1, with D maybe TRBD1 (5 bases). Germline V gene lookup returns CDR1 LNHDA and CDR2 SQIVND (reference sequence). Trimming removed 7 bases from V and 1 base from J, with 10 bases in between. This CDR3 is built from 13 residues. The chain's CDR3 is CASTDRWNTEAFF. For the CDR3, the DNA is TGTGCCAGTACTGACAGATGGAACACTGAAGCTTTCTTT.

The V gene is TRBV9, the J gene TRBJ2-1; D ambiguous. Germline V lookup: CDR1 SGDLS, CDR2 YYNGEE. This CDR3 has 17 residues. V lost 3 bases and J 0 bases, leaving 16 bases between the germline ends. CDR3 sequence: CASSAPARMTSYNEQFF. CDR3 coding DNA: TGTGCCAGCAGCGCCCCGGCGCGGATGACCTCCTACAATGAGCAGTTCTTC.

V usage is TRBV6-5 and J usage is TRBJ2-1; possible D gene TRBD2, 6 bases. Germline CDR1 is MNHEY and CDR2 is SVGAGI. Trimming shortened V by 2 bases and J by 0 bases, and 8 bases separated the two germline ends. CDR3 size: 15 residues. The CDR3 DNA reads as TGTGCCAGCAGTTACGCGGGGAGCTCCTACAATGAGCAGTTCTTC. Translating gives CASSYAGSSYNEQFF.

This chain's CDR3 is CASSQATANSYNEQFF. CDR3 bases: TGTGCCAGCAGCCAAGCCACCGCGAACTCCTACAATGAGCAGTTCTTC. This rearrangement joins TRBV14 to TRBJ2-1, with D unresolved. CDR3 length: 16 residues. The germline V gene encodes CDR1 SGHDN and CDR2 FVKESK. Trimming shortened V by 1 base and J by 0 bases, and 10 bases separated the two germline ends.